This entry describes one T cell receptor beta chain. This record comes from a study of T-cell memory formation after mild COVID-19. A 5'RACE reaction primed in the constant segment made cDNA libraries of TCR alpha and TCR beta, and these carried sample barcodes and UMIs. From the 5' RACE reads, TCRdb called clonotypes with MiXCR, one entry per CDR3 protein. The sample records roughly 370,000 distinct CDR3 sequences, 16% being singletons. This sequence originates from a man between 18 and 35 years old who had mild COVID-19 (a few samples of this study predate the infection). Cell type and time point are not known. Sequences were obtained from PBMCs or a T cell subset sorted from them (not recorded which).

CDR3 DNA: TGTGCCAGCTCATTGGACGGCCTCTCCTACGAGCAGTACTTC. It encodes CASSLDGLSYEQYF. The chain has TRBV18 and TRBJ2-7; D is unclear. V was clipped by 5 bases and J by 0 bases, with 11 bases between them. Germline assignment: CDR1 KGHSH and CDR2 LQKENI. CDR3 length: 14 amino acids.